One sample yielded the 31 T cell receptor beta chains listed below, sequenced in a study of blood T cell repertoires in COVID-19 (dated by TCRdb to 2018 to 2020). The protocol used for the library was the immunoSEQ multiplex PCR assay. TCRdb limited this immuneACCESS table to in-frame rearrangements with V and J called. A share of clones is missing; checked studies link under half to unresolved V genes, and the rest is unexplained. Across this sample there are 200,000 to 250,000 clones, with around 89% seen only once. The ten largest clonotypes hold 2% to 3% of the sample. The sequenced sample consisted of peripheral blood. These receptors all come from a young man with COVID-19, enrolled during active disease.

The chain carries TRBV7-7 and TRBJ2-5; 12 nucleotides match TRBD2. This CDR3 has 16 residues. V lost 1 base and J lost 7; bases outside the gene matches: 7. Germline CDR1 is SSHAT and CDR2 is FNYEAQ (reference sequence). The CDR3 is CASSLGGASGRATQYF. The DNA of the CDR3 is TGTGCCAGCAGCTTAGGAGGGGCTAGCGGGAGGGCGACCCAGTACTTC.

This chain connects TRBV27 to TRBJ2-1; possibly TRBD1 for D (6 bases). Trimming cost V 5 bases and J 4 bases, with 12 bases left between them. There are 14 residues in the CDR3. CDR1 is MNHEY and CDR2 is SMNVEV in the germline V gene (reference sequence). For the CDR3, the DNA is TGTGCCAGCAGTCGGACAGCTGTTTACAATGAGCAGTTCTTC. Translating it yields CASSRTAVYNEQFF.

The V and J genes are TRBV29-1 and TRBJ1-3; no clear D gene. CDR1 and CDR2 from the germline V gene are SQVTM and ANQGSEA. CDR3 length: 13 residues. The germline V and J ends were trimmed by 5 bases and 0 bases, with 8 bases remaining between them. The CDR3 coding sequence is TGCAGCGTTACTCGGAGCTCTGGAAACACCATATATTTT. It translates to CSVTRSSGNTIYF.

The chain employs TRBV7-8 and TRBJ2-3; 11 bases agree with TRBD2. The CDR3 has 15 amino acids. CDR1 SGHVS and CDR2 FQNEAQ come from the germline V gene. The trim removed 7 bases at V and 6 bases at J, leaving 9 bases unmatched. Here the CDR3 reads CASNPGLAVRDTQYF. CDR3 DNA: TGTGCCAGCAACCCGGGACTAGCGGTCCGGGATACGCAGTATTTT.

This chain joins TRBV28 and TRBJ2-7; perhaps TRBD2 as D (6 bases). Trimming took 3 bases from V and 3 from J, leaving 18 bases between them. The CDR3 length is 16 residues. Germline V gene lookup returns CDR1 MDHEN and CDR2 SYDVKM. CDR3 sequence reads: CASSFLWRDDHYEQYF. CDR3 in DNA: TGTGCCAGCAGTTTTCTCTGGCGGGACGACCACTACGAGCAGTACTTC.

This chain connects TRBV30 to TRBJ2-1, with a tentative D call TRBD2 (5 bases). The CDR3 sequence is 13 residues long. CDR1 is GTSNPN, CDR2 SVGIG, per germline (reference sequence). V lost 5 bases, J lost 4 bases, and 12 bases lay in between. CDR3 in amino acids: CAWQLGYYNEQFF. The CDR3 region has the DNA TGTGCCTGGCAACTAGGGTATTACAATGAGCAGTTCTTC.

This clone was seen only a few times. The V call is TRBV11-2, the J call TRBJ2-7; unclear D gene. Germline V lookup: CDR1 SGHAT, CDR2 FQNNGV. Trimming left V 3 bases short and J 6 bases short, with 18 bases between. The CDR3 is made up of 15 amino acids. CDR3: CASSLAQVVLGEQYF. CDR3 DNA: TGTGCCAGCAGCTTGGCTCAGGTCGTGTTGGGCGAGCAGTACTTC.

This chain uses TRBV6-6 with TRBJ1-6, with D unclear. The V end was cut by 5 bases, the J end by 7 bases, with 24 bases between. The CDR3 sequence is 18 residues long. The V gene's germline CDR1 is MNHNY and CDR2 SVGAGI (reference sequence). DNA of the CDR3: TGTGCCAGCAGTCTTTACGGGCTTCACCTATCGGGAAATTCACCCCTCCACTTT. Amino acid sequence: CASSLYGLHLSGNSPLHF.

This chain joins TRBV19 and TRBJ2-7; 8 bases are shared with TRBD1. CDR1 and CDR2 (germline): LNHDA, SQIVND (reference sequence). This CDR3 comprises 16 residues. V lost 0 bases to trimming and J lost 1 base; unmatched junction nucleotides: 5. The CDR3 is CASSIDLTGVSYEQYF. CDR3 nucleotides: TGTGCCAGTAGTATAGATTTGACAGGGGTATCCTACGAGCAGTACTTC.

CDR3 in amino acids: CASSFGRPYNEQFF. For the CDR3, the DNA is TGTGCCAGCAGCTTTGGCAGGCCTTACAATGAGCAGTTCTTC. The chain links TRBV11-2 to TRBJ2-1, with unresolved D. The CDR3 totals 14 residues. Germline CDR1 reads SGHAT; CDR2 reads FQNNGV. V was clipped by 3 bases and J by 4 bases, with 10 bases between them. Full variable domain (outside the CDR3, taken from reference TRBV11-2 and TRBJ2-1): EAGVAQSPRYKIIEKRQSVAFWCNPISGHATLYWYQQILGQGPKLLIQFQNNGVVDDSQLPKDRFSAERLKGVDSTLKIQPAKLEDSAVYLCASSFGRPYNEQFFGPGTRLTVL.

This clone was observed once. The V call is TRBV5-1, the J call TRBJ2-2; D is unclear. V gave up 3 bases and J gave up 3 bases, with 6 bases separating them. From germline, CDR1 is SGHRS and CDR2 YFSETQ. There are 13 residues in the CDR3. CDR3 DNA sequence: TGCGCCAGCAGCTCCTTCGACACCGGGGAGCTGTTTTTT. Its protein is CASSSFDTGELFF.

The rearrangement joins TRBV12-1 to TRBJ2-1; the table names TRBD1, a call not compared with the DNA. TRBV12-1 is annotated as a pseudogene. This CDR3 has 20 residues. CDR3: CASSFQPPGSLQFRKNEQFF. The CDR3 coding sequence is TGTGCCAGCAGCTTTCAACCCCCAGGGTCGTTACAGTTTCGGAAGAATGAGCAGTTCTTC.

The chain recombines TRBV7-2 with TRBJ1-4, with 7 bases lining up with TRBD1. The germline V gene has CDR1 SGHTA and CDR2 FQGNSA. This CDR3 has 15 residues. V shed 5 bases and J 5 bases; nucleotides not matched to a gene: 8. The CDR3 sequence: CASSPQGQRNEKLFF. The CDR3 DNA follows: TGTGCCAGCAGCCCCCAGGGACAGCGAAATGAAAAACTGTTTTTT.

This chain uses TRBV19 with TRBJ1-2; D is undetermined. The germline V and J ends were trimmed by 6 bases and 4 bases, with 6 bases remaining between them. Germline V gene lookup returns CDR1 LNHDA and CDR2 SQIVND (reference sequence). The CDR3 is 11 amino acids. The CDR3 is CASRYSYGYTF. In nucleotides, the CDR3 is TGTGCCAGTAGGTATAGCTATGGCTACACCTTC.

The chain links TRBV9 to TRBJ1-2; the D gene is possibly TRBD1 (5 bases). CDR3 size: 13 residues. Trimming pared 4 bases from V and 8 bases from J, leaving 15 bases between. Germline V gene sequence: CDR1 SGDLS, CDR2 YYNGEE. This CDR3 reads CASSPRGEVGYTF. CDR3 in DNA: TGTGCCAGCAGCCCCAGAGGGGAGGTCGGCTACACCTTC.

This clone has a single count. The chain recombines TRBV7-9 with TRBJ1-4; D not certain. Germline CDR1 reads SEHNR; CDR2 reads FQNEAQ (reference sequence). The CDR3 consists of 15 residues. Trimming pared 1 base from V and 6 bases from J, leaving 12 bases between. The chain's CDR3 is CASSLVGLADEKLFF. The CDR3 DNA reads TGTGCCAGCAGCTTAGTCGGTCTCGCGGATGAAAAACTGTTTTTT. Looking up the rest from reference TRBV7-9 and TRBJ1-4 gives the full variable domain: DTGVSQNPRHKITKRGQNVTFRCDPISEHNRLYWYRQTLGQGPEFLTYFQNEAQLEKSRLLSDRFSAERPKGSFSTLEIQRTEQGDSAMYLCASSLVGLADEKLFFGSGTQLSVL.

The DNA of the CDR3 is TGTGCCAGCAGAAAGGGGGCATCCAATGAGCAGTTCTTC. This codes for CASRKGASNEQFF. The genes are TRBV3-1 (or the pseudogene TRBV3-2) and TRBJ2-1, with 7 bases that match TRBD1. The germline CDR1 and CDR2 sequences are LGHDT and YNNKEL (reference sequence). This CDR3 contains 13 residues. The trim removed 6 bases at V and 6 bases at J, leaving 5 bases unmatched.

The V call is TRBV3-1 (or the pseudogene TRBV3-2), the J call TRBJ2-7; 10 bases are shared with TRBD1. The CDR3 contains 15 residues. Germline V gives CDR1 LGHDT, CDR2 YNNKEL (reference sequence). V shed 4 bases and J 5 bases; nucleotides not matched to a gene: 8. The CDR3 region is CASSPWDRGIHEQYF. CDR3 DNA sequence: TGTGCCAGCAGCCCTTGGGACAGGGGAATCCACGAGCAGTACTTC.

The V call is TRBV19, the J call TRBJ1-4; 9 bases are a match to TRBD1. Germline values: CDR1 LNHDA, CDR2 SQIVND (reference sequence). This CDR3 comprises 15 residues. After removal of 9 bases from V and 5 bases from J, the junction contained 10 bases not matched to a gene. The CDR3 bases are TGTGCCAGCAGTCGGACCGGGACAGGGAATGAAAAACTGTTTTTT. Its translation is CASSRTGTGNEKLFF.

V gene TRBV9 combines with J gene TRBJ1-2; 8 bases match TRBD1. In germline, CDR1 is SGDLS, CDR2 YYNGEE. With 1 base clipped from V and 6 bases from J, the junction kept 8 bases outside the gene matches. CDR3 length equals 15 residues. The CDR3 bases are TGTGCCAGCAGCGTAATCGGACAGGGAGGAAATGGCTACACCTTC. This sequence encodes CASSVIGQGGNGYTF.

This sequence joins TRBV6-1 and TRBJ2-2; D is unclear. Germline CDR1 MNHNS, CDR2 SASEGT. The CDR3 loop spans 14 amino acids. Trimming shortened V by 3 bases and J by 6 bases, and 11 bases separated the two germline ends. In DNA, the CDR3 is TGTGCCAGCAGTGACCCGCGTGGAGCCGGGGAGCTGTTTTTT. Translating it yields CASSDPRGAGELFF.

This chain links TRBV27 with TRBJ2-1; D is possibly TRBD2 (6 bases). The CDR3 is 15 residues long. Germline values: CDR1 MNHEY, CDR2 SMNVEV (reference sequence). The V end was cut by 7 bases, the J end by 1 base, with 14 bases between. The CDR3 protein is CASNYGGISYNEQFF. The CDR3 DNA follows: TGTGCCAGCAATTATGGGGGGATTTCCTACAATGAGCAGTTCTTC.

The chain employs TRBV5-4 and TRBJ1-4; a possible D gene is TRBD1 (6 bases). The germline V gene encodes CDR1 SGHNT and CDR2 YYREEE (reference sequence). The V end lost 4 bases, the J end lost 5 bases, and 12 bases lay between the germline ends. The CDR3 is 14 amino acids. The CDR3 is CASSRDRFNEKLFF. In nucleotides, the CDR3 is TGTGCCAGCAGCCGAGACAGGTTCAATGAAAAACTGTTTTTT.

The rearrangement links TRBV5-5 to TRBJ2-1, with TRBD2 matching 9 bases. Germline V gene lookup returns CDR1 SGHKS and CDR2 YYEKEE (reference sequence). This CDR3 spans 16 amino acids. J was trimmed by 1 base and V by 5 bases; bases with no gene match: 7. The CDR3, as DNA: TGTGCCAGCAGTCCTCGACTAGCGGTTTCCTACAATGAGCAGTTCTTC. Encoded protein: CASSPRLAVSYNEQFF. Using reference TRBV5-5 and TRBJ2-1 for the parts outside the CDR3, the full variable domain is DAGVTQSPTHLIKTRGQQVTLRCSPISGHKSVSWYQQVLGQGPQFIFQYYEKEERGRGNFPDRFSARQFPNYSSELNVNALLLGDSALYLCASSPRLAVSYNEQFFGPGTRLTVL.

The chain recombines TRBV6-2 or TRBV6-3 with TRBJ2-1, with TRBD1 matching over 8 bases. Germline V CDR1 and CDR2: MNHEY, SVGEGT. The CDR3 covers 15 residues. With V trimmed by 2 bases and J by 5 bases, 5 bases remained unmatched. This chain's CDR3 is CASSYRDRPDNEQFF. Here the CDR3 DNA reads TGTGCCAGCAGTTACCGGGACAGGCCTGACAATGAGCAGTTCTTC.

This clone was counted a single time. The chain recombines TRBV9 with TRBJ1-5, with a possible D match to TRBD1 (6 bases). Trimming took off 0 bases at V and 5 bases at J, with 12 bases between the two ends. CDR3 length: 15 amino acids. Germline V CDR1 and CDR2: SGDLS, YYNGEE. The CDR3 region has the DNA TGTGCCAGCAGCGTAGCGGGGGGACAAGATCAGCCCCAGCATTTT. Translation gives CASSVAGGQDQPQHF.

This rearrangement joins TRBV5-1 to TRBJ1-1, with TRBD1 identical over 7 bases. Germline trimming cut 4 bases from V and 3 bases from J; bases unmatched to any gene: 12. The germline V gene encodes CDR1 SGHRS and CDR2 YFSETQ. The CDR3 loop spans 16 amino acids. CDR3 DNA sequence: TGCGCCAGCAGCCTTGACAGGGAAGTGGTTGACACTGAAGCTTTCTTT. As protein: CASSLDREVVDTEAFF.

CDR3 DNA sequence: TGCGCCAGCAGCCAAGAAGGTCCCAGGGACTATGGCTACACCTTC. It translates to CASSQEGPRDYGYTF. The V gene is TRBV4-1, the J gene TRBJ1-2; D is perhaps TRBD1 (5 bases). The V gene's germline CDR1 is MGHRA and CDR2 YSYEKL. The V end lost 0 bases, the J end lost 3 bases, and 11 bases lay between the germline ends. The CDR3 runs 15 residues.

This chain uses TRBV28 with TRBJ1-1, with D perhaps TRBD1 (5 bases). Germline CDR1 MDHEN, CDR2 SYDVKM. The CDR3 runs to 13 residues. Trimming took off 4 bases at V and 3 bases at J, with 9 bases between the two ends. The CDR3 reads CASSSGGDTEAFF. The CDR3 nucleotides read TGTGCCAGCAGTTCTGGGGGGGACACTGAAGCTTTCTTT.

The CDR3 DNA sequence: TGTGCCAGCAGCCTCGGGACCGCGGGGTACAAGTACTTC. Its translation: CASSLGTAGYKYF. V and J are TRBV7-2 and TRBJ2-7; D might be TRBD2 (6 bases). The CDR3 totals 13 residues. V was trimmed by 5 bases and J by 11 bases, leaving 19 bases between them. Germline assignment: CDR1 SGHTA and CDR2 FQGNSA.

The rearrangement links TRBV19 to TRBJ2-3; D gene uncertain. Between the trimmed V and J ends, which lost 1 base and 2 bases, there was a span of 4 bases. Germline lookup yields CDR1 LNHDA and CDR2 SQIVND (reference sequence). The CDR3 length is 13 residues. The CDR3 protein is CASSIAYTDTQYF. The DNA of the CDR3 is TGTGCCAGTAGTATAGCCTACACAGATACGCAGTATTTT.